Described below is a single TCR beta chain sequence and its context. Germline-derived CDR1 and CDR2 are SNHLY and FYNNEI. The CDR3 length is 15 residues. V lost 1 base to trimming and J lost 0 bases, with 4 bases between them. These data belong to a study of blood T cell repertoires in COVID-19. Study at large: Collection of acute and convalescent COVID-19 samples took place in the United States, Italy and Spain. From T cells, B-cell-depleted T cells, or PBMCs came the material, which was cDNA or gDNA.

In the original workflow: Reference gene primers were amplified, and this amplification served to estimate nucleated cell counts. Assay used: immunoSEQ multiplex PCR; TCRdb lists only in-frame clones, some missing. Clonal size and the V and J genes are those of that table, whereas D and trimming came from the DNA. This table has under 250,000 clones, roughly 82% appearing once. The source material was peripheral blood. This chain connects TRBV2 to TRBJ1-6; D is uncertain. This clonotype originated in a man at least 80 years old with acute or convalescent COVID-19. This CDR3 reads CASSEVSSYNSPLHF. The CDR3 nucleotides are TGTGCCAGCAGTGAAGTGAGCTCCTATAATTCACCCCTCCACTTT.